Sequencing of this T cell receptor beta chain was carried out in a study of response to subunit inactivated influenza vaccine. MiXCR, applied by TCRdb to the RT-PCR reads, yields one record per CDR3 protein. Seen here are hundreds of thousands of distinct CDR3 sequences, 12% observed once, and the top ten hold around 9.6%. The V and J ends lost 6 bases and 8 bases respectively, with 17 bases between them. The CDR3 length is 15 residues. From germline, CDR1 is MNHNS and CDR2 SASEGT. The table lists this clonotype with many counts. This specimen was PBMCs from blood, taken on the day of vaccination. The chain links TRBV6-1 to TRBJ1-6; D may be TRBD1 (5 bases). This TCR came from a man in his forties or fifties who received an inactivated influenza vaccine. CDR3 in DNA: TGTGCCAGCAGGCCCTCTAGCCTAGGGGATTCACCCCTCCACTTT. Translating gives CASRPSSLGDSPLHF.